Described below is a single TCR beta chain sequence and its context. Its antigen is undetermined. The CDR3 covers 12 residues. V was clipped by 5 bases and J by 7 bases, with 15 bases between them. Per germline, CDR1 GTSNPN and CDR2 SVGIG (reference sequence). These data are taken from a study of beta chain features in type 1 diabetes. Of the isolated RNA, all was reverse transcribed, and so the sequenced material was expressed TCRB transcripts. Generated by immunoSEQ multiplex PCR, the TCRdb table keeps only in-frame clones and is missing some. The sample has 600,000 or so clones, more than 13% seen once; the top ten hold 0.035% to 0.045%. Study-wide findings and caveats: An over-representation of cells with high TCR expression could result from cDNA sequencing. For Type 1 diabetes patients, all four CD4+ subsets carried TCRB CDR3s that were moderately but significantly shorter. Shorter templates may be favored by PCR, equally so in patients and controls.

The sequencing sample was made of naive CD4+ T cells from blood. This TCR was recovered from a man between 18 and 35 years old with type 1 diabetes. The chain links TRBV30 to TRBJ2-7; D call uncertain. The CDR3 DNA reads TGTGCCTGGCAACGGGCTGTAGGGGAGCAGTACTTC. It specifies CAWQRAVGEQYF.